The next 2 T cell receptor beta chains were all read from a single sample in a study of cytomegalovirus exposure and HLA in healthy donors. The PCR ran on 60 Vbeta and 13 Jbeta primers. The protocol was immunoSEQ multiplex PCR, while the TCRdb copy is restricted to in-frame clones and leaves out a portion. This repertoire shows under 200,000 clones, roughly 73% found once; its top ten account for 3.1%. The specimen was PBMCs. These receptors were collected from a female donor in good health and CMV-seronegative.

The chain combines TRBV28 with TRBJ2-7; 7 positions match TRBD1. Germline-derived CDR1 and CDR2 are MDHEN and SYDVKM. CDR3 length: 15 residues. The V segment lost 6 bases and the J segment 0 bases; nucleotides outside the gene matches: 8. The CDR3 DNA sequence: TGTGCCAGCAGGCGATTAGGGGGCTACTCCTACGAGCAGTACTTC. Amino acid sequence: CASRRLGGYSYEQYF. The full variable domain, in which reference TRBV28 and TRBJ2-7 provide the parts outside the CDR3, is DVKVTQSSRYLVKRTGEKVFLECVQDMDHENMFWYRQDPGLGLRLIYFSYDVKMKEKGDIPEGYSVSREKKERFSLILESASTNQTSMYLCASRRLGGYSYEQYFGPGTRLTVT.

The chain uses TRBV6-1 and TRBJ2-7, with 9 bases matching TRBD1. V shed 2 bases, J shed 2 bases, and the junction held 4 bases outside the gene matches. CDR3 length: 15 amino acids. The germline CDR1 and CDR2 sequences are MNHNS and SASEGT. The CDR3 region has the DNA TGTGCCAGCAGTGAACGGGGACAGGGCGCCTACGAGCAGTACTTC. It encodes CASSERGQGAYEQYF.